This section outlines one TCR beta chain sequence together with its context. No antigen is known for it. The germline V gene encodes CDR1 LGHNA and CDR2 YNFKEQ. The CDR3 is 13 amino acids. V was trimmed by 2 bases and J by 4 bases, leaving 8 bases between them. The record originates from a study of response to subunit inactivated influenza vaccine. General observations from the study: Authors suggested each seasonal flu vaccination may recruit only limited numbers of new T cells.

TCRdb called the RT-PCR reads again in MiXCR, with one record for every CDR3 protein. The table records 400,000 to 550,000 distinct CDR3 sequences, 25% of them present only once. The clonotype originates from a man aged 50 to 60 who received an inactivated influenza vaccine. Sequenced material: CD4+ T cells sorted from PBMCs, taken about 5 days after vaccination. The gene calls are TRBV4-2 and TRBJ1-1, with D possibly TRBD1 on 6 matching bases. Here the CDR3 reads CASSQKQGTEAFF. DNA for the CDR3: TGTGCCAGCAGCCAAAAACAGGGCACTGAAGCTTTCTTT.